Listed below are T cell receptor beta chains from one sample, sequenced in a study of T cell changes during pregnancy in multiple sclerosis. Some clones are missing from TCRdb's copy, which holds only in-frame ones; the method was immunoSEQ multiplex PCR. The table lists under 85,000 clones, almost 90% of them singletons. The material was peripheral blood, obtained after pregnancy. Receptors originate from a female donor in good health, enrolled as a control in a pregnancy study. The CDR3 runs from the conserved cysteine through the conserved F or W. D genes are given only for firm matches. Where a row states a size, it is once, few, many or the class of an expanded clone; other rows omit it.

-	TRBV5-1	TRBJ2-5	16	TRBD2	TGCGCCAGCAGCCCTGGACTAGCGGGAGGGCAAGAGACCCAGTACTTC	CASSPGLAGGQETQYF
-	TRBV25-1	TRBJ1-1	12	-	TGTGCCAGCACCTCGATGGGGGGTGGGGGTTTCTTT	CASTSMGGGGFF
-	TRBV23-1	TRBJ1-2	15	-	TGCGCCAGCAGTCAAAGCTTGGACAGACCTTATGGCTACACCTTC	CASSQSLDRPYGYTF
-	TRBV9	TRBJ1-2	14	-	TGTGCCAGCAGCTATCGGGACTCCCCTACGTTATCCACCTTC	CASSYRDSPTLSTF
-	TRBV27	TRBJ2-2	15	-	TGTGCCAGCAGTAATAGGGACAAGAACACCGGGGAGCTGTTTTTT	CASSNRDKNTGELFF
-	TRBV9	TRBJ1-5	15	TRBD1	TGTGCCAGCAGCCCGACAGGGGGTAGCAATCAGCCCCAGCATTTT	CASSPTGGSNQPQHF
-	TRBV4-3	TRBJ1-1	17	-	TGCGCCAGCAGCCAAGATGGTTCAGGGGCAGGGAACACTGAAGCTTTCTTT	CASSQDGSGAGNTEAFF
-	TRBV27	TRBJ2-1	15	TRBD2	TGTGCCAGCAGTTCCGGGACTAGCGGGACTAATGAGCAGTTCTTC	CASSSGTSGTNEQFF
-	TRBV2	TRBJ1-5	17	TRBD1	TGTGCCAGCAGGGGAAGACAGGGGGCTATCCACAATCAGCCCCAGCATTTT	CASRGRQGAIHNQPQHF
-	TRBV6-5	TRBJ2-7	15	TRBD2	TGTGCCAGCAGAGGGACTAGCGGGAGCTACTACGAGCAGTACTTC	CASRGTSGSYYEQYF
-	TRBV19	TRBJ1-1	14	-	TGTGCCAGTAGTATGCCGGGAGGGGACACTGAAGCTTTCTTT	CASSMPGGDTEAFF
-	TRBV27	TRBJ1-4	15	-	TGTGCCAGCAGTGCGGGACGCCCAAGGTCTGAAAAACTGTTTTTT	CASSAGRPRSEKLFF
-	TRBV27	TRBJ2-7	16	-	TGTGCCAGCAGTTCCTCAGGACTCTCGTTCTCCTACGAGCAGTACTTC	CASSSSGLSFSYEQYF
-	TRBV14	TRBJ2-7	15	-	TGTGCCAGCAGCCAAGAACAGGCCAGCTCCTACGAGCAGTACTTC	CASSQEQASSYEQYF
-	TRBV7-2	TRBJ2-3	17	TRBD1	TGTGCCAGCAGCTTAGAGTTGAGGGGGCGCGGCACAGATACGCAGTATTTT	CASSLELRGRGTDTQYF
-	TRBV19	TRBJ1-1	16	-	TGTGCCAGTCACCGGCGGGGGGGAAAGAAGGACACTGAAGCTTTCTTT	CASHRRGGKKDTEAFF
-	TRBV5-1	TRBJ1-1	13	-	TGCGCCAGCAGCTTGGACAGACGCACTGAAGCTTTCTTT	CASSLDRRTEAFF
once	TRBV2	TRBJ2-5	12	TRBD2	TGTGCCAGCGGACTAGCCGAAGAGACCCAGTACTTC	CASGLAEETQYF
-	TRBV4-3	TRBJ1-1	14	-	TGCGCCAGCAGCCAAGAGGGGGGAAACACTGAAGCTTTCTTT	CASSQEGGNTEAFF
-	TRBV30	TRBJ1-1	14	TRBD1	TGTGCCTGGAGTAGAACCGGGACAGGGAGTAGAGCTTTCTTT	CAWSRTGTGSRAFF
-	TRBV5-1	TRBJ2-5	14	TRBD1	TGCGCCAGCAGCCCTGGACAGGGGGCAGAGACCCAGTACTTC	CASSPGQGAETQYF
-	TRBV19	TRBJ2-2	15	TRBD2	TGTGCCAGTAGGCATCTAGCGGGAAACACCGGGGAGCTGTTTTTT	CASRHLAGNTGELFF
-	TRBV30	TRBJ2-1	16	TRBD2	TGTGCCTGGTCCCGACTAGCGGGGGGTTCGTACAATGAGCAGTTCTTC	CAWSRLAGGSYNEQFF
-	TRBV6-5	TRBJ1-1	14	-	TGTGCCAGCAAGAACAGGGCGGGGAACACTGAAGCTTTCTTT	CASKNRAGNTEAFF
-	TRBV18	TRBJ1-2	13	-	TGTGCCAGCTCACCCCCGGGAGGGCGCGGCTACACCTTC	CASSPPGGRGYTF
once	TRBV29-1	TRBJ1-1	14	-	TGCAGCGTTGGAGGGCAGACCCGGAGGACTGAAGCTTTCTTT	CSVGGQTRRTEAFF
once	TRBV30	TRBJ1-2	13	-	TGTGCCTGGAAGGATGCAGGGCCCTATGGCTACACCTTC	CAWKDAGPYGYTF
-	TRBV6-6	TRBJ2-2	11	-	TGTGCCAGCATTGGTCTAGCAGGGCTGTTTTTT	CASIGLAGLFF
-	TRBV11-3	TRBJ1-5	14	-	TGTGCCAGCAGCTTGAGCGGGAGCAATCAGCCCCAGCATTTT	CASSLSGSNQPQHF
-	TRBV6-1	TRBJ1-2	15	-	TGTGCCAGCAGTTCACACAGGGTAGATGACTATGGCTACACCTTC	CASSSHRVDDYGYTF
-	TRBV4-1	TRBJ1-1	15	TRBD1	TGCGCCAGCAGCCACGACAGGGGGCTGCAGACTGAAGCTTTCTTT	CASSHDRGLQTEAFF
-	TRBV5-4	TRBJ1-1	14	-	TGTGCCAGCAGCATCCTGGGGGGTTACACTGAAGCTTTCTTT	CASSILGGYTEAFF
-	TRBV7-9	TRBJ2-1	12	-	TGTGCCAGCACCTTGGGGGCTGATGAGCAGTTCTTC	CASTLGADEQFF
-	TRBV30	TRBJ1-1	15	-	TGTGCCCGCCTAACCAATACAGGGATGGGCACTGAAGCTTTCTTT	CARLTNTGMGTEAFF
-	TRBV5-6	TRBJ1-5	17	-	TGTGCCAGCAGCCTGAGGGGGGGGGCGAAAGGCAATCAGCCCCAGCATTTT	CASSLRGGAKGNQPQHF
-	TRBV2	TRBJ1-1	12	-	TGTGCCAGCAGTGAGGAAAGTCCGCGGGCTTTCTTT	CASSEESPRAFF
-	TRBV13	TRBJ1-1	15	TRBD1	TGTGCCAGCAGCGGACAGGGTTCGGGGAACACTGAAGCTTTCTTT	CASSGQGSGNTEAFF
-	TRBV6-5	TRBJ2-7	12	TRBD1	TGTGCCAGCCAAGACAGGGTAGGCGAGCAGTACTTC	CASQDRVGEQYF
-	TRBV7-8	TRBJ2-1	17	TRBD2	TGTGCCAGCAGCTTAGCTTCTAGCGGCCATTCCTACAATGAGCAGTTCTTC	CASSLASSGHSYNEQFF
-	TRBV19	TRBJ1-2	15	TRBD1	TGTGCCAGTAGTATCGACAGGGGGGCCTGGTTTGGCTACACCTTC	CASSIDRGAWFGYTF
few	TRBV7-2	TRBJ1-2	12	-	TGTGCCAGCAGCATAACGCAGGGAGGCTACACCTTC	CASSITQGGYTF
-	TRBV11-3	TRBJ1-1	14	-	TGTGCCAGCAGCTTCGGGGGGCAGAACACTGAAGCTTTCTTT	CASSFGGQNTEAFF
-	TRBV7-9	TRBJ2-7	14	-	TGTGCCACCGGGGTCGAGACGCAGACCTACGAGCAGTACTTC	CATGVETQTYEQYF
-	TRBV2	TRBJ2-3	13	TRBD2	TGTGCCCCCCGGCGGGAGCGGAAAGATACGCAGTATTTT	CAPRRERKDTQYF
-	TRBV30	TRBJ2-3	15	-	TGTGCCTGGAGTGTCCCTTCTGGGGCGGCAGATACGCAGTATTTT	CAWSVPSGAADTQYF
-	TRBV5-4	TRBJ2-7	13	-	TGTGCCAGCAGCTTGGGAACTAACTACGAGCAGTACTTC	CASSLGTNYEQYF